This T cell receptor delta chain stems from a study of gamma-delta T cells after stem cell transplantation. The V end lost 3 bases, the J end lost 1 base, and 17 bases lay between the germline ends. CDR3 length equals 16 residues. From germline, CDR1 is GEAIGNYY and CDR2 EKD. TCRdb re-called the RT-PCR reads through CATT. The data show some 1,400 delta-chain clones, about half seen once. The chain employs TRDV2 and TRDJ1; D ambiguous. The sequence was collected from a human donor. It is not recorded whose cells these are; they may come from a transplant donor. The sample was gamma-delta T cells. The CDR3 here is CACDPVGPGRTDKLIF. CDR3 in DNA: TGTGCCTGTGACCCCGTCGGACCCGGACGCACCGATAAACTCATCTTT.